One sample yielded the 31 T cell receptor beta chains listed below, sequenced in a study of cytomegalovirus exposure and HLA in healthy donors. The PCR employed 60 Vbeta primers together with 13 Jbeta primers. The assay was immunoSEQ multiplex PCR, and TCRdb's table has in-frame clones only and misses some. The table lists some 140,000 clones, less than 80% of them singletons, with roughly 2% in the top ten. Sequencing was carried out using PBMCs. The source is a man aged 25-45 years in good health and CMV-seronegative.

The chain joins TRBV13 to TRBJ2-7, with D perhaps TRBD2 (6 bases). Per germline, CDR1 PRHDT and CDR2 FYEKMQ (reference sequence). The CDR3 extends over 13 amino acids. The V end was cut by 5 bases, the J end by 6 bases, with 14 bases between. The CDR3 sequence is CASSPGVGREQYF. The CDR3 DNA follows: TGTGCCAGCAGCCCGGGGGTGGGGCGCGAGCAGTACTTC.

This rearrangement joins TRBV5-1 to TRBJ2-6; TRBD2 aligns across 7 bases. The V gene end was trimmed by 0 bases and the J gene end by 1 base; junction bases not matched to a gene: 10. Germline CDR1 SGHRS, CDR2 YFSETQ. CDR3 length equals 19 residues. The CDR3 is CASSLGGGGGRSGANVLTF. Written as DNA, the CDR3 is TGCGCCAGCAGCTTGGGCGGGGGAGGAGGACGGTCTGGGGCCAACGTCCTGACTTTC.

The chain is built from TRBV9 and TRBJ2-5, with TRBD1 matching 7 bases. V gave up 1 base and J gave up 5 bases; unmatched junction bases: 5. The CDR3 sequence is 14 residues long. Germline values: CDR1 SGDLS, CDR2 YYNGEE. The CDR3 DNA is TGTGCCAGCAGCGTATCTTCGGACAGGGAGACCCAGTACTTC. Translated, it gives CASSVSSDRETQYF.

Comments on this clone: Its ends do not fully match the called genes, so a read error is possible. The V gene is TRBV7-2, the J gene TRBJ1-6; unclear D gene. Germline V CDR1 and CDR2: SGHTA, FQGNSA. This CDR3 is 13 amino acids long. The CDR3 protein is CASSLELNSPLNF. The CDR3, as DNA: TGTGCCAGCAGCTTAGAGCTTAATTCACCCCTCAACTTT.

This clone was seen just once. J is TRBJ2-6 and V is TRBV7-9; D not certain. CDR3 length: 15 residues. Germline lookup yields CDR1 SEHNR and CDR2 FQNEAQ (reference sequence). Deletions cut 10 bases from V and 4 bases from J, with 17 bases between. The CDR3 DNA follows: TGTGCCACCCCGGTATCATCGTCCGGGGCCAACGTCCTGACTTTC. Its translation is CATPVSSSGANVLTF.

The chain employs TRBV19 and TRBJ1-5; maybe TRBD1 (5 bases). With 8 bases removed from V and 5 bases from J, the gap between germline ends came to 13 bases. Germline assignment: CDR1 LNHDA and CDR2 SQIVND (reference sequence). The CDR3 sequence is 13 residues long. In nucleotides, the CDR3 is TGTGCCAGTGCTATGGGGGGGGATCAGCCCCAGCATTTT. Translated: CASAMGGDQPQHF.

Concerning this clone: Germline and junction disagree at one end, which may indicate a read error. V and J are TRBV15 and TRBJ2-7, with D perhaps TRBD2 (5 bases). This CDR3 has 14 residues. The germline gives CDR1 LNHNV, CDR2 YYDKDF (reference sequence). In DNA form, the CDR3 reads TGTGCCACAAGCAGCCCCGGGGACTCCTACGAGCAGTACTTC. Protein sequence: CATSSPGDSYEQYF.

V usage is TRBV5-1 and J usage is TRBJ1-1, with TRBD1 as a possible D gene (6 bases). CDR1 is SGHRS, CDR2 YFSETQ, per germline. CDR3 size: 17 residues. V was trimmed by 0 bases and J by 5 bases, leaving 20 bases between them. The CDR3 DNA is TGCGCCAGCAGCTTGGGTTTAAGTGGGGGGGCGGAAACTGAAGCTTTCTTT. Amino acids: CASSLGLSGGAETEAFF.

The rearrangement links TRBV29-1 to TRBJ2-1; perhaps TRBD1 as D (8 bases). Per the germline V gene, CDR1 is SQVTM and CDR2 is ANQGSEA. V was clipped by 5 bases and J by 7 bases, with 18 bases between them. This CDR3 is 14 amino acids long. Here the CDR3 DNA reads TGCAGCGTTCAGCACAGGGGGGGACTAAATGAGCAGTTCTTC. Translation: CSVQHRGGLNEQFF.

The CDR3 protein is CASSSSGDGPLSGELFF. CDR3 DNA sequence: TGTGCCAGCAGCTCGTCGGGGGACGGACCCTTGAGCGGGGAGCTGTTTTTT. The gene calls are TRBV7-2 and TRBJ2-2; a possible D gene is TRBD2 (6 bases). V shed 4 bases and J shed 7 bases, with 22 bases lying between them. The CDR3 loop spans 17 amino acids. Germline loops: CDR1 SGHTA, CDR2 FQGNSA.

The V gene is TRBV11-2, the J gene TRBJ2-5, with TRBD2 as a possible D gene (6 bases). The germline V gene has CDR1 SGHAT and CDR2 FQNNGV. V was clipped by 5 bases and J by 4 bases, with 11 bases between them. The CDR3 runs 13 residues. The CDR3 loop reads CASSPPGGETQYF. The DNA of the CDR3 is TGTGCCAGCAGCCCCCCCGGGGGAGAGACCCAGTACTTC.

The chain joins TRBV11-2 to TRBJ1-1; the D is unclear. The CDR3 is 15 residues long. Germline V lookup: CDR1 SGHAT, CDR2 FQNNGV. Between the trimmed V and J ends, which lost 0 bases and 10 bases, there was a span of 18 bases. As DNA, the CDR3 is TGTGCCAGCAGCTTAGATCGAGGGAGGCAAAATGGAGCTTTCTTT. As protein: CASSLDRGRQNGAFF.

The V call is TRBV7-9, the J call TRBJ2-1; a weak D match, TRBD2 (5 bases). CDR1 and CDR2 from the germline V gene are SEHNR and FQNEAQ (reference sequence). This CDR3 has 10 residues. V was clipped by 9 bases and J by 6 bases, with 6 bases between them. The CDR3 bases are TGTGCCAGTGCGGGCAATGAGCAGTTCTTC. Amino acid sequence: CASAGNEQFF. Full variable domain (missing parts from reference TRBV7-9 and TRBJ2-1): DTGVSQNPRHKITKRGQNVTFRCDPISEHNRLYWYRQTLGQGPEFLTYFQNEAQLEKSRLLSDRFSAERPKGSFSTLEIQRTEQGDSAMYLCASAGNEQFFGPGTRLTVL.

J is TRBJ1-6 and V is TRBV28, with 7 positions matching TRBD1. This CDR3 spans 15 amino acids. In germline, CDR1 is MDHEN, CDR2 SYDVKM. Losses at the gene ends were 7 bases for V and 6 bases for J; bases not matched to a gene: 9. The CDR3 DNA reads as TGTGCCAGCACAAAACCGGGACAGCCTAATTCACCCCTCCACTTT. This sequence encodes CASTKPGQPNSPLHF.

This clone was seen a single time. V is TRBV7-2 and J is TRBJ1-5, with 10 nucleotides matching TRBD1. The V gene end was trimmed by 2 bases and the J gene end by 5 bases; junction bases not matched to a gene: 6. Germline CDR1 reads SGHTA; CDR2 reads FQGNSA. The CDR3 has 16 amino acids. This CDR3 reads CASSLPDRGRDQPQHF. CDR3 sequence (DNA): TGTGCCAGCAGCTTACCCGACAGGGGGCGCGATCAGCCCCAGCATTTT.

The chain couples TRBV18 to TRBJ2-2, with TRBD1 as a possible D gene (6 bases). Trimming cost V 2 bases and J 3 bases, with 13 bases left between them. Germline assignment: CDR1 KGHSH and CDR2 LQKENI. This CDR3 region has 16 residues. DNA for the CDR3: TGTGCCAGCTCACCATTGTGGGGGCAGGACACCGGGGAGCTGTTTTTT. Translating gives CASSPLWGQDTGELFF. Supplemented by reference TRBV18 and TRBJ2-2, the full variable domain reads NAGVMQNPRHLVRRRGQEARLRCSPMKGHSHVYWYRQLPEEGLKFMVYLQKENIIDESGMPKERFSAEFPKEGPSILRIQQVVRGDSAAYFCASSPLWGQDTGELFFGEGSRLTVL.

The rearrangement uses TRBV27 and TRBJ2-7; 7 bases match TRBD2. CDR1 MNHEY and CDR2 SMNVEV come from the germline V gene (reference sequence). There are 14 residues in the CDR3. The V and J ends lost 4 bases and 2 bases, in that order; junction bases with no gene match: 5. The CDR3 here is CASSSRGGTYEQYF. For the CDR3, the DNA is TGTGCCAGCAGTTCCCGGGGAGGGACCTACGAGCAGTACTTC.

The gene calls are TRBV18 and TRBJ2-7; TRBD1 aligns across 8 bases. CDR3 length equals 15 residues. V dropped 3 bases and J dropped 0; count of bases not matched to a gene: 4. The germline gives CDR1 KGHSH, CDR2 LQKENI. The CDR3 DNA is TGTGCCAGCTCACCCCGGGACAGGCTCTCCTACGAGCAGTACTTC. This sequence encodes CASSPRDRLSYEQYF.

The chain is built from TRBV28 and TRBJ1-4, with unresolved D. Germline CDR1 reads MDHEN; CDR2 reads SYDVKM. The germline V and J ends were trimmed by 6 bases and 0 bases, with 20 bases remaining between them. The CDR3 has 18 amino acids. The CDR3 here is CASSPPLGDSATNEKLFF. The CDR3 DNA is TGTGCCAGCAGCCCTCCCTTGGGAGATTCTGCAACTAATGAAAAACTGTTTTTT.

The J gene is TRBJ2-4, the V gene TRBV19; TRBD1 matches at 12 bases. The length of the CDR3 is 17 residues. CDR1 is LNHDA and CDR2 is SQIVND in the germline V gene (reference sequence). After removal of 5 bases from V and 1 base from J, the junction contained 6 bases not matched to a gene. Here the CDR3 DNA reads TGTGCCAGTAGTCCCGGGACAGGGGGCTTGGCCAAAAACATTCAGTACTTC. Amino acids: CASSPGTGGLAKNIQYF.

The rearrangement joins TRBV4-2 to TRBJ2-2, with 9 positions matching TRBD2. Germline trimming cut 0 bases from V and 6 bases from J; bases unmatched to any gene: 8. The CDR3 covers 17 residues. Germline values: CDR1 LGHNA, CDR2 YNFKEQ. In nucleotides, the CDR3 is TGTGCCAGCAGCCAAGAATCGGGCGGGGGGGCCTCCGGGGAGCTGTTTTTT. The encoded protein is CASSQESGGGASGELFF.

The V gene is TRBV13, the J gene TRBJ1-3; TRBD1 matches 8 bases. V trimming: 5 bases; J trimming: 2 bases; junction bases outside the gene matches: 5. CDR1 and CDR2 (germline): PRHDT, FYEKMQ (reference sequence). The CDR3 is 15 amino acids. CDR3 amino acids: CASSPRTGTGNTIYF. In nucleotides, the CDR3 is TGTGCCAGCAGCCCCCGGACAGGGACTGGAAACACCATATATTTT.

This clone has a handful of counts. The CDR3 loop reads CASSQATSGGRETQYF. The CDR3 DNA reads as TGTGCCAGCAGCCAGGCGACTAGCGGGGGCCGGGAGACCCAGTACTTC. J is TRBJ2-5 and V is TRBV4-2; 12 nucleotides agree with TRBD2. Per germline, CDR1 LGHNA and CDR2 YNFKEQ. The J segment lost 5 bases and the V segment lost 3 bases, leaving 7 bases of the junction unmatched. This CDR3 region has 16 residues.

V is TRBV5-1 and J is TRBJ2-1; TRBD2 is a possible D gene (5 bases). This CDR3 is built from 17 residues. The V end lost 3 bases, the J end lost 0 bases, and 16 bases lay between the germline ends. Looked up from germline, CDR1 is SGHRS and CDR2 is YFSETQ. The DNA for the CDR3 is TGCGCCAGCAGCTCCTGGATCCGGGATAGCTCCTACAATGAGCAGTTCTTC. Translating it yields CASSSWIRDSSYNEQFF.

The chain's CDR3 is CASSLAPGGPYEQYF. CDR3 coding DNA: TGTGCCAGCAGCTTAGCTCCGGGGGGGCCCTACGAGCAGTACTTC. The V and J genes are TRBV11-2 and TRBJ2-7, with TRBD2 identical over 8 bases. CDR3 length: 15 amino acids. V was clipped by 1 base and J by 2 bases; unmatched bases: 4. Looked up from germline, CDR1 is SGHAT and CDR2 is FQNNGV.

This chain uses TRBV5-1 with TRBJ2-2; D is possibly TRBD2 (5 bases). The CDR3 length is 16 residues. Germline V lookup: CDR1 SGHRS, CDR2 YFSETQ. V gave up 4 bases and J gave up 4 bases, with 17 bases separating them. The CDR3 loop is CASSPTAREGTGELFF. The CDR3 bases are TGCGCCAGCAGCCCCACAGCGAGGGAAGGCACCGGGGAGCTGTTTTTT.

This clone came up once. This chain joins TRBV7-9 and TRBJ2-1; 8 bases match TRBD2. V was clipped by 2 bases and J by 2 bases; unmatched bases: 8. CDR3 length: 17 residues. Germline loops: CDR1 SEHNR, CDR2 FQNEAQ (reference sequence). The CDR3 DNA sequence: TGTGCCAGCAGCTTATTTCGAGGGACTAGGGCCTACAATGAGCAGTTCTTC. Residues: CASSLFRGTRAYNEQFF.

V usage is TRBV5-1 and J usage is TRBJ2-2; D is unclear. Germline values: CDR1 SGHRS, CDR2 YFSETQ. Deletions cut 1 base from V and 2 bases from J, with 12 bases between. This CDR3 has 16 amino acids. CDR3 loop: CASSLSTLVNTGELFF. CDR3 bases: TGCGCCAGCAGCTTGTCCACGTTAGTTAACACCGGGGAGCTGTTTTTT.

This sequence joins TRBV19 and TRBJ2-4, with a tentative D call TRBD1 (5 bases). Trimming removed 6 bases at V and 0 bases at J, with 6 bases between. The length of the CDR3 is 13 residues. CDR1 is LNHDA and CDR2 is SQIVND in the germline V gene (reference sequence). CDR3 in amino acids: CASRGLAKNIQYF. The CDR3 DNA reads TGTGCCAGTAGGGGGCTAGCCAAAAACATTCAGTACTTC.

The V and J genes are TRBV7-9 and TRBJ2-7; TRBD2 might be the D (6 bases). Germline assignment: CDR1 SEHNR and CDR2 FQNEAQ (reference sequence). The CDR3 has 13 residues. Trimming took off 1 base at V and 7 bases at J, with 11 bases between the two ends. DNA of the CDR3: TGTGCCAGCAGCTTAGACTGGGCGGGGGAGCAGTACTTC. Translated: CASSLDWAGEQYF. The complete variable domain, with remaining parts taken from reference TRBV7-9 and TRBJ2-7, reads DTGVSQNPRHKITKRGQNVTFRCDPISEHNRLYWYRQTLGQGPEFLTYFQNEAQLEKSRLLSDRFSAERPKGSFSTLEIQRTEQGDSAMYLCASSLDWAGEQYFGPGTRLTVT.

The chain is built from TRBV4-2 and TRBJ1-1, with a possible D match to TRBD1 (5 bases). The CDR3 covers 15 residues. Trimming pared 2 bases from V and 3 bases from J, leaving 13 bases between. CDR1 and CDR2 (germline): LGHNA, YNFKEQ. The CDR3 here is CASSQQTAMDTEAFF. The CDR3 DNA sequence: TGTGCCAGCAGCCAACAGACAGCAATGGACACTGAAGCTTTCTTT.